The next 17 T cell receptor beta chains were all read from a single sample in a study of neurological immune-mediated disorders (dated by TCRdb to between 2018 and 2020). The library was made by 5' RACE. Sequencer: Illumina HiSeq 2500. In TCRdb, the public reads were trimmed at Q25 with fastp and aligned with MiXCR, with productive beta chains retained. Entries are consolidated by CDR3 protein sequence, retaining the most common genes and DNA. In all, the sample holds about 79,000 distinct CDR3 sequences, and less than 15% of those were seen once. Together, the top ten hold approximately 7.5% of the sample. The sample was PBMCs. These receptor sequences come from a woman between 50 and 59 years old in good health.

The table lists this clonotype with many counts. Here the CDR3 reads CASSLAGQGTNNEQFF. For the CDR3, the DNA is TGTGCCAGCAGCTTGGCAGGACAGGGTACTAACAATGAGCAGTTCTTC. V usage is TRBV5-6 and J usage is TRBJ2-1, with 8 bases identical to TRBD1. CDR1 SGHDT and CDR2 YYEEEE come from the germline V gene. Germline trimming cut 0 bases from V and 5 bases from J; bases unmatched to any gene: 7. The CDR3 covers 16 residues.

This clonotype has at least ten counts. The gene calls are TRBV7-2 and TRBJ2-3; TRBD2 matches at 10 bases. With V trimmed by 7 bases and J by 7 bases, 20 bases remained unmatched. This CDR3 is built from 18 residues. Germline V gene sequence: CDR1 SGHTA, CDR2 FQGNSA. The CDR3 DNA is TGTGCCAGCATCCCCGGCAGCGGGAGGGCCCTACGCACCTATACGCAGTATTTT. Translating it yields CASIPGSGRALRTYTQYF. The complete variable domain, with remaining parts taken from reference TRBV7-2 and TRBJ2-3, reads GAGVSQSPSNKVTEKGKDVELRCDPISGHTALYWYRQSLGQGLEFLIYFQGNSAPDKSGLPSDRFSAERTGGSVSTLTIQRTQQEDSAVYLCASIPGSGRALRTYTQYFGPGTRLTVL.

This clonotype was seen ten or more times. The chain joins TRBV5-8 to TRBJ2-5, with 14 bases that match TRBD2. Germline V lookup: CDR1 SGHTS, CDR2 YDEGEE. The V segment lost 4 bases and the J segment 2 bases; nucleotides outside the gene matches: 1. This CDR3 is 15 amino acids long. Here the CDR3 reads CASSGTSGGQETQYF. The CDR3 bases are TGTGCCAGCAGCGGGACTAGCGGGGGACAAGAGACCCAGTACTTC.

This clonotype has ten or more counts. The genes are TRBV2 and TRBJ2-7, with D perhaps TRBD2 (5 bases). CDR1 SNHLY and CDR2 FYNNEI come from the germline V gene. CDR3 length equals 14 residues. Trimming took off 2 bases at V and 6 bases at J, with 14 bases between the two ends. CDR3 region: CASSEWGKGGEQYF. Written as DNA, the CDR3 is TGTGCCAGCAGTGAATGGGGTAAAGGAGGCGAGCAGTACTTC.

V usage is TRBV10-1 and J usage is TRBJ2-1; TRBD2 matches 9 bases. Per the germline V gene, CDR1 is WNHNN and CDR2 is SYGVQD (reference sequence). Trimming took 7 bases from V and 3 from J; bases not matched to a gene: 7. The CDR3 is 15 residues long. The CDR3 nucleotides are TGCGCCAGCAATTCCGGGACTAGCAGCTACAATGAGCAGTTCTTC. It encodes CASNSGTSSYNEQFF.

There are many counts of this clonotype. The V call is TRBV5-1, the J call TRBJ1-5, with D hard to call. This CDR3 is built from 15 residues. CDR1 SGHRS and CDR2 YFSETQ come from the germline V gene. Trimming stripped 0 bases from V and 2 bases from J, with 9 bases between. Written as DNA, the CDR3 is TGCGCCAGCAGCTTGGAAGGGTATGGCAATCAGCCCCAGCATTTT. Translating gives CASSLEGYGNQPQHF.

This clonotype was seen many times. The V and J genes are TRBV5-1 and TRBJ1-1; tentative D call: TRBD1 (5 bases). Trimming removed 0 bases from V and 0 bases from J, with 12 bases in between. The germline CDR1 and CDR2 sequences are SGHRS and YFSETQ. This CDR3 has 16 amino acids. CDR3: CASSLATRQMNTEAFF. CDR3 nucleotide sequence: TGCGCCAGCAGCTTGGCCACTCGACAGATGAACACTGAAGCTTTCTTT.

The sample holds many counts of this clonotype. The chain is built from TRBV28 and TRBJ2-4; D possibly corresponds to TRBD1 (6 bases). CDR1 MDHEN and CDR2 SYDVKM come from the germline V gene. The CDR3 loop spans 14 amino acids. V was clipped by 5 bases and J by 1 base, with 9 bases between them. CDR3: CASSLQGAKNIQYF. CDR3 nucleotide sequence: TGTGCCAGCAGTCTCCAGGGGGCCAAAAACATTCAGTACTTC. The full variable domain, rest sourced from reference TRBV28 and TRBJ2-4, is DVKVTQSSRYLVKRTGEKVFLECVQDMDHENMFWYRQDPGLGLRLIYFSYDVKMKEKGDIPEGYSVSREKKERFSLILESASTNQTSMYLCASSLQGAKNIQYFGAGTRLSVL.

This clonotype came up many times. The V call is TRBV7-9, the J call TRBJ1-5, with D unclear. CDR1 and CDR2 from the germline V gene are SEHNR and FQNEAQ (reference sequence). The CDR3 loop spans 13 amino acids. The ends were cut back, 2 bases at V and 4 bases at J, with 6 bases in the middle. CDR3 region: CASSLKGNQPQHF. The CDR3, as DNA: TGTGCCAGCAGCTTAAAAGGGAATCAGCCCCAGCATTTT.

There are many counts of this clonotype. The chain joins TRBV6-5 to TRBJ2-7; TRBD1 aligns across 7 bases. This CDR3 comprises 13 residues. V trimming: 5 bases; J trimming: 5 bases; junction bases outside the gene matches: 6. Germline V gene lookup returns CDR1 MNHEY and CDR2 SVGAGI. CDR3 residues: CASSTRDSDEQYF. CDR3 sequence (DNA): TGTGCCAGCAGTACCCGGGACAGTGACGAGCAGTACTTC.

This clonotype was seen ten or more times. The chain joins TRBV5-1 to TRBJ2-3; TRBD2 matches 12 bases. Germline V gives CDR1 SGHRS, CDR2 YFSETQ. The V gene end was trimmed by 3 bases and the J gene end by 4 bases; junction bases not matched to a gene: 6. There are 16 residues in the CDR3. The CDR3 region is CASSSLTSGSADTQYF. CDR3 DNA sequence: TGCGCCAGCAGCTCTCTGACTAGCGGGAGTGCAGATACGCAGTATTTT.

This clonotype was picked up many times. The chain uses TRBV12-3 or TRBV12-4 and TRBJ2-1; D possibly corresponds to TRBD1 (5 bases). Trimming cost V 0 bases and J 5 bases, with 11 bases left between them. This CDR3 spans 15 amino acids. DNA for the CDR3: TGTGCCAGCAGTTTAGCGAGCGACAGCGACAATGAGCAGTTCTTC. It translates to CASSLASDSDNEQFF.

This clonotype has a count of ten or more. This chain joins TRBV29-1 and TRBJ2-2; a possible D gene is TRBD2 (6 bases). V was shortened by 4 bases and J by 5 bases, with 14 bases between the two germline ends. Germline V gives CDR1 SQVTM, CDR2 ANQGSEA. This CDR3 comprises 14 residues. The CDR3 sequence is CSVAGTQVTGELFF. The DNA for the CDR3 is TGCAGCGTTGCAGGGACTCAGGTGACCGGGGAGCTGTTTTTT.

The table lists this clonotype with many counts. This chain connects TRBV20-1 to TRBJ2-7; 7 positions agree with TRBD1. This CDR3 has 13 amino acids. Germline V gene sequence: CDR1 DFQATT, CDR2 SNEGSKA (reference sequence). The ends lost 6 bases at V and 1 base at J; junction bases unmatched: 6. The CDR3 bases are TGCAGTGCCGCCGGGACAGTTTCCTACGAGCAGTACTTC. Translating gives CSAAGTVSYEQYF.

This clonotype was observed many times. V usage is TRBV12-3 or TRBV12-4 and J usage is TRBJ2-2, with D hard to call. The CDR3 consists of 12 residues. Trimming left V 6 bases short and J 5 bases short, with 7 bases between. CDR3 loop: CASRAETGELFF. In DNA form, the CDR3 reads TGTGCCAGCAGGGCTGAAACCGGGGAGCTGTTTTTT.

This clonotype has ten or more counts. V and J are TRBV20-1 and TRBJ2-5, with 10 positions matching TRBD2. CDR1 and CDR2 from the germline V gene are DFQATT and SNEGSKA (reference sequence). Trimming removed 3 bases from V and 5 bases from J; junction bases left unmatched: 12. CDR3 length equals 16 residues. The CDR3 here is CSASGLAGVGGETQYF. CDR3 sequence (DNA): TGCAGTGCTAGTGGTCTAGCGGGAGTGGGCGGGGAGACCCAGTACTTC.

This clonotype was counted many times. The V and J genes are TRBV12-1 and TRBJ2-7; the table's D call, TRBD1, has no DNA check behind it. TRBV12-1 is designated a pseudogene. The CDR3 spans 16 residues. CDR3 sequence: CASSCCRGRFENEQYF. As DNA, the CDR3 is TGTGCCAGCAGCTGCTGTAGGGGTCGATTCGAGAACGAGCAGTACTTC.